This entry describes one T cell receptor (beta chain). J was trimmed by 2 bases and V by 4 bases; bases with no gene match: 8. CDR1 and CDR2 from the germline V gene are SGHRS and YFSETQ. The CDR3 is 17 residues long. This sample stems from a study of T-cell reconstitution after alpha-beta-depleted transplantation in children. Using unique molecular identifiers, the investigators prepared the TCRbeta library. TCRdb processed the PCR reads anew with MiXCR; each CDR3 protein has one entry. The profile shows fewer than 750,000 distinct CDR3 sequences, about 21% of them singletons. The source material was PBMCs, mostly from graft donor cells, sampled 360 days after TCRalphabeta/CD19-depleted stem cell transplant. The rearrangement uses TRBV5-1 and TRBJ2-6, with 8 bases lining up with TRBD1. The TCR sequence derives from a boy under two years old who had a stem cell transplant for acute myeloid leukemia, so the T cells may come from the graft donor. The DNA for the CDR3 is TGCGCCAGCAGCGTGGACAGGGAGGACCCTGGGGCCAACGTCCTGACTTTC. The encoded protein is CASSVDREDPGANVLTF.